This T cell receptor beta chain was identified in a study of cytomegalovirus exposure and HLA in healthy donors. In the case of this clone: Its antigen is not identified.

It was with 60 Vbeta and 13 Jbeta primers that the PCR ran. Measured with immunoSEQ multiplex PCR; TCRdb has only the in-frame clones, and not every one. This table has approximately 180,000 clones, more than 60% appearing once. The CDR3 contains 20 residues. The ends were cut back, 2 bases at V and 5 bases at J, with 30 bases in the middle. Looked up from germline, CDR1 is SNHLY and CDR2 is FYNNEI. Study outcomes and limitations: In vitro assays verified that three CMV-associated chains recognized CMV antigens specifically. Across donors, most TCRs were seen rarely, yet some public ones were widespread. Later on, a genetic analysis was performed. It linked a missense variant in DCLRE1C with V- and J-gene trimming of TCR beta. For most TCR beta V segments, an earlier analysis put the productive rate at about 87% or about 30% of the time.

The TCR sequence derives from a human donor in good health. V is TRBV2 and J is TRBJ1-1, with D tentatively TRBD1 (6 bases). Source material: PBMCs. CDR3 protein: CASSERGDAGVIQRGTEAFF. The CDR3 DNA sequence: TGTGCCAGCAGTGAAAGGGGGGACGCGGGGGTTATACAAAGGGGGACTGAAGCTTTCTTT.